These 17 T cell receptor beta chains were all obtained from the same sample, sequenced in a study of spatial heterogeneity in lung cancer. TCRdb re-called the 5' RACE reads with MiXCR, one entry per CDR3 protein. The data hold about 12,000 distinct CDR3 sequences, with approximately 14% observed a single time. The time point here: sample taken at primary tumor resection. No cell sorting; template was whole RNA from tumor, lung tissue or PBMC. The sample was PBMCs, taken at surgery. These TCRs come from a female donor with early-stage non-small cell lung cancer.

This clonotype was seen repeatedly, ten times or more. The chain recombines TRBV5-1 with TRBJ2-7, with 16 nucleotides matching TRBD2. The CDR3 has 16 amino acids. The V gene end was trimmed by 4 bases and the J gene end by 7 bases; junction bases not matched to a gene: 8. Germline V lookup: CDR1 SGHRS, CDR2 YFSETQ. The DNA for the CDR3 is TGCGCCAGCAGCATGGGACTAGCGGGAGGGCATAGTGAGCAGTACTTC. This encodes CASSMGLAGGHSEQYF. Based on the CDR3 plus reference TRBV5-1 and TRBJ2-7, the full variable domain is KAGVTQTPRYLIKTRGQQVTLSCSPISGHRSVSWYQQTPGQGLQFLFEYFSETQRNKGNFPGRFSGRQFSNSRSEMNVSTLELGDSALYLCASSMGLAGGHSEQYFGPGTRLTVT.

This clonotype is deemed medium-sized. This rearrangement joins TRBV6-5 to TRBJ2-2; 7 bases align to TRBD2. Germline CDR1 reads MNHEY; CDR2 reads SVGAGI. Losses at the gene ends were 6 bases for V and 4 bases for J; bases not matched to a gene: 11. The CDR3 runs to 16 residues. CDR3 sequence: CASRNTGTGGTGELFF. The CDR3 nucleotides are TGTGCCAGCAGAAATACCGGGACGGGGGGCACCGGGGAGCTGTTTTTT.

The sample holds many counts of this clonotype. V usage is TRBV29-1 and J usage is TRBJ2-3; the D is unclear. Between the trimmed V and J ends, which lost 6 bases and 4 bases, there was a span of 14 bases. The CDR3 covers 13 residues. CDR1 is SQVTM and CDR2 is ANQGSEA in the germline V gene. The CDR3, as DNA: TGCAGCGTCGGGCCGTCAGGCGCAGATACGCAGTATTTT. As protein: CSVGPSGADTQYF.

At least ten counts were recorded for this clonotype. The V gene is TRBV6-2 or TRBV6-3, the J gene TRBJ2-3; D is uncertain. Germline V gives CDR1 MNHEY, CDR2 SVGEGT. The V end lost 7 bases, the J end lost 2 bases, and 10 bases lay between the germline ends. This CDR3 comprises 13 residues. CDR3 sequence: CASNDRNTDTQYF. The CDR3, as DNA: TGTGCCAGCAACGACCGAAACACAGATACGCAGTATTTT.

This clonotype has just a few counts. This chain joins TRBV5-1 and TRBJ2-7, with D tentatively TRBD1 (5 bases). The CDR3 length is 14 residues. CDR1 is SGHRS and CDR2 is YFSETQ in the germline V gene. V lost 1 base, J lost 1 base, and 9 bases lay in between. CDR3 DNA sequence: TGCGCCAGCAGCTTGATCCAGGGATCCTACGAGCAGTACTTC. It is translated as CASSLIQGSYEQYF.

This clonotype rates as medium-sized (0.01 to 0.1%). This chain connects TRBV10-3 to TRBJ1-5; TRBD1 agrees at 7 bases. This CDR3 is built from 14 residues. After removal of 8 bases from V and 7 bases from J, the junction contained 11 bases not matched to a gene. From germline, CDR1 is ENHRY and CDR2 SYGVKD. The CDR3 is CAIAERQGDQPQHF. DNA for the CDR3: TGTGCCATCGCTGAAAGACAGGGTGACCAGCCCCAGCATTTT.

This clonotype is medium-sized within its sample. The chain carries TRBV12-3 or TRBV12-4 and TRBJ2-5; unclear D gene. The CDR3 has 13 residues. Trimming took off 5 bases at V and 4 bases at J, with 11 bases between the two ends. In nucleotides, the CDR3 is TGTGCCAGCAGTACACTAAATGCAGAGACCCAGTACTTC. This codes for CASSTLNAETQYF.

By its share, this clonotype is medium-sized (0.01 to 0.1%). The rearrangement joins TRBV30 to TRBJ2-6; no reliable D call. CDR3 size: 17 residues. The V gene's germline CDR1 is GTSNPN and CDR2 SVGIG (reference sequence). The V gene lost 3 bases and the J gene lost 0 bases, with 15 bases spanning the gap. CDR3 nucleotides: TGTGCCTGGAGACCCTTCAGACACAACTCTGGGGCCAACGTCCTGACTTTC. Its protein product is CAWRPFRHNSGANVLTF.

Concerning this clonotype itself: A read error may explain this, as a much larger clone is one base away. The chain carries TRBV18 and TRBJ2-2, with 7 bases lining up with TRBD1. Germline V CDR1 and CDR2: KGHSH, LQKENI. This CDR3 is built from 14 residues. CDR3 protein: CAGSRTQGTGELFF. The CDR3 bases are TGTGCCGGCTCACGTACACAGGGGACCGGGGAGCTGTTTTTT.

This clonotype was picked up many times. The V and J genes are TRBV5-1 and TRBJ2-7; the D is unclear. CDR3 size: 13 residues. Per germline, CDR1 SGHRS and CDR2 YFSETQ. The V end lost 5 bases, the J end lost 1 base, and 10 bases lay between the germline ends. CDR3 in amino acids: CASSDQRSYEQYF. In nucleotides, the CDR3 is TGCGCCAGCAGTGACCAGCGATCCTACGAGCAGTACTTC.

Relative to its sample, this clonotype is medium-sized. The chain recombines TRBV7-9 with TRBJ2-5, with D possibly TRBD2 on 7 matching bases. The CDR3 covers 13 residues. Deletions cut 6 bases from V and 5 bases from J, with 13 bases between. CDR1 and CDR2 (germline): SEHNR, FQNEAQ (reference sequence). The CDR3 protein is CASRIGGEETQYF. The CDR3 bases are TGTGCCAGCAGGATAGGGGGGGAGGAGACCCAGTACTTC.

This clonotype was seen ten or more times. This chain uses TRBV3-1 with TRBJ2-5; 10 bases match TRBD1. Germline lookup yields CDR1 LGHDT and CDR2 YNNKEL (reference sequence). The junction had 6 bases not matched to a gene; V was cut back by 6 bases and J by 2 bases. This CDR3 contains 15 residues. CDR3 protein: CASRRTGGQQETQYF. CDR3 coding DNA: TGTGCCAGCAGGCGGACAGGGGGACAACAAGAGACCCAGTACTTC.

This clonotype was seen once. The chain couples TRBV20-1 to TRBJ2-1, with TRBD2 matching 13 bases. V lost 7 bases to trimming and J lost 7 bases; unmatched junction nucleotides: 7. CDR1 is DFQATT and CDR2 is SNEGSKA in the germline V gene (reference sequence). This CDR3 spans 14 amino acids. CDR3 residues: CSVPTSGRSNEQFF. The CDR3 bases are TGCAGTGTCCCGACTAGCGGGAGGTCGAATGAGCAGTTCTTC.

Ten or more counts support this clonotype. J is TRBJ2-3 and V is TRBV27; 10 nucleotides match TRBD2. The germline CDR1 and CDR2 sequences are MNHEY and SMNVEV (reference sequence). The CDR3 is made up of 17 amino acids. V gave up 2 bases and J gave up 3 bases; unmatched junction bases: 8. CDR3 DNA: TGTGCCAGCAGTTTAGAGGCTAGCGGGAGTGGTACAGATACGCAGTATTTT. Translating it yields CASSLEASGSGTDTQYF.

This clonotype was found many times. This rearrangement joins TRBV2 to TRBJ2-1, with D possibly being TRBD1 (6 bases). The CDR3 length is 20 residues. The germline V and J ends were trimmed by 7 bases and 0 bases, with 28 bases remaining between them. In germline, CDR1 is SNHLY, CDR2 FYNNEI. This CDR3 is CASKRTTLAGDVSSYNEQFF. The CDR3 DNA sequence: TGTGCCAGCAAGCGAACAACCCTGGCAGGGGACGTAAGCTCCTACAATGAGCAGTTCTTC.

This clonotype occurred many times. CDR3 residues: CASTQTSRETQYF. CDR3 nucleotide sequence: TGTGCCAGCACCCAAACCTCGCGAGAGACCCAGTACTTC. V usage is TRBV12-3 or TRBV12-4 and J usage is TRBJ2-5; D unclear. Trimming left V 7 bases short and J 4 bases short, with 13 bases between. CDR3 length: 13 amino acids.

The sample holds many counts of this clonotype. This rearrangement joins TRBV5-1 to TRBJ2-3, with unresolved D. The CDR3 extends over 12 amino acids. Germline V gene sequence: CDR1 SGHRS, CDR2 YFSETQ. Deletions cut 5 bases from V and 3 bases from J, with 7 bases between. Here the CDR3 reads CASRISTDTQYF. As DNA, the CDR3 is TGCGCCAGCAGGATCTCGACAGATACGCAGTATTTT.